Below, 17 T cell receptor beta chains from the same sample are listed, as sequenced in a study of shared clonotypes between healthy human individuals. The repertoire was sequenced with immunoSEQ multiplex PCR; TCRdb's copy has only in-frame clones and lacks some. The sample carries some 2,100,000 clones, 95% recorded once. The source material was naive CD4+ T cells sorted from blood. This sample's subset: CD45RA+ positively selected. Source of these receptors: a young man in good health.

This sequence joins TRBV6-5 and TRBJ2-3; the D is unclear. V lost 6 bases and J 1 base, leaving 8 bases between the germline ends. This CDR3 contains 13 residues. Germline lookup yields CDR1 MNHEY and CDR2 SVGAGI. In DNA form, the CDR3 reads TGTGCCAGCAGAATAGATGGCACAGATACGCAGTATTTT. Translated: CASRIDGTDTQYF.

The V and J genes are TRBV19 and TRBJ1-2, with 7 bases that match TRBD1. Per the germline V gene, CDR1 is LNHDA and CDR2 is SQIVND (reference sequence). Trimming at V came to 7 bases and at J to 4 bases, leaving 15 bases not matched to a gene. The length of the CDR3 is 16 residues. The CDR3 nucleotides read TGTGCCAGTACCCGATATTCGACAGGGCTGGGCTATGGCTACACCTTC. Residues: CASTRYSTGLGYGYTF. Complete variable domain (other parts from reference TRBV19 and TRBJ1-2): DGGITQSPKYLFRKEGQNVTLSCEQNLNHDAMYWYRQDPGQGLRLIYYSQIVNDFQKGDIAEGYSVSREKKESFPLTVTSAQKNPTAFYLCASTRYSTGLGYGYTFGSGTRLTVV.

CDR3 in amino acids: CAGLRAGGTGELFF. In nucleotides, the CDR3 is TGTGCCGGACTACGGGCAGGGGGCACCGGGGAGCTGTTTTTT. The V call is TRBV7-9, the J call TRBJ2-2; tentative D call: TRBD1 (7 bases). CDR1 is SEHNR and CDR2 is FQNEAQ in the germline V gene (reference sequence). The CDR3 is 14 residues long. V lost 11 bases and J 4 bases, leaving 17 bases between the germline ends. Full variable domain (missing parts from reference TRBV7-9 and TRBJ2-2): DTGVSQNPRHKITKRGQNVTFRCDPISEHNRLYWYRQTLGQGPEFLTYFQNEAQLEKSRLLSDRFSAERPKGSFSTLEIQRTEQGDSAMYLCAGLRAGGTGELFFGEGSRLTVL.

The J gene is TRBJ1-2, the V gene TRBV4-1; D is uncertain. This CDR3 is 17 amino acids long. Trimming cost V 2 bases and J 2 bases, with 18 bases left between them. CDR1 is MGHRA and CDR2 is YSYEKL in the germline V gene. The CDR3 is CASSQRMDGIFNYGYTF. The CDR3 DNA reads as TGCGCCAGCAGCCAAAGGATGGACGGCATCTTCAACTATGGCTACACCTTC.

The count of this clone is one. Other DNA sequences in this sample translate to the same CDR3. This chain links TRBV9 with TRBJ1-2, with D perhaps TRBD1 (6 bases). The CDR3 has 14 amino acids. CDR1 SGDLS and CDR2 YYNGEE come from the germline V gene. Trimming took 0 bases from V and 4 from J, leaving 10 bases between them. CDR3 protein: CASSVGGQSYGYTF. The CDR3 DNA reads TGTGCCAGCAGCGTAGGTGGACAGTCCTATGGCTACACCTTC. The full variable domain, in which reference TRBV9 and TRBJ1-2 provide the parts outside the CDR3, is DSGVTQTPKHLITATGQRVTLRCSPRSGDLSVYWYQQSLDQGLQFLIQYYNGEERAKGNILERFSAQQFPDLHSELNLSSLELGDSALYFCASSVGGQSYGYTFGSGTRLTVV.

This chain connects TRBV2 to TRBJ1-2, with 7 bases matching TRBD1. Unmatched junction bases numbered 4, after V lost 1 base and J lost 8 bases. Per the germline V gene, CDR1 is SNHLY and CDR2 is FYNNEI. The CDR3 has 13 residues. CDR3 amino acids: CASSEEGQAGYTF. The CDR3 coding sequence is TGTGCCAGCAGTGAAGAAGGACAGGCAGGCTACACCTTC.

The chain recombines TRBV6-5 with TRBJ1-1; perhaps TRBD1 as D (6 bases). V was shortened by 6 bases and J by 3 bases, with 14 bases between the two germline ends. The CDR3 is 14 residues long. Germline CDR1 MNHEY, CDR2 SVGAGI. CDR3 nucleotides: TGTGCCAGCAGCCGGGGGGCAGGAGACACTGAAGCTTTCTTT. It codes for CASSRGAGDTEAFF.

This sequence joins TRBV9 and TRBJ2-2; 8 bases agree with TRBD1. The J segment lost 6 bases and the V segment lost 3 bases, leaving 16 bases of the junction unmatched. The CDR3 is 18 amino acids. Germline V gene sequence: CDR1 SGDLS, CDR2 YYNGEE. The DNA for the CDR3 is TGTGCCAGCAGCGAAGACCGGTTGGACAGGGACGGGCCCGGGGAGCTGTTTTTT. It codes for CASSEDRLDRDGPGELFF.

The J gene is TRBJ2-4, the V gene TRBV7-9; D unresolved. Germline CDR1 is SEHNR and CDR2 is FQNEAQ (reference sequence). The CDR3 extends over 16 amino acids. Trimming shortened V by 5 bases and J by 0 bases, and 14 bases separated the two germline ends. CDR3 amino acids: CASSLDTLLAKNIQYF. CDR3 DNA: TGTGCCAGCAGCCTCGACACCCTGCTAGCCAAAAACATTCAGTACTTC.

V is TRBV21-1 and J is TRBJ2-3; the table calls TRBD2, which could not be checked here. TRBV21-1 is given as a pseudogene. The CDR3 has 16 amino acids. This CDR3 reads CASSKPASGQEDTQYF. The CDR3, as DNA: TGTGCCAGCAGCAAACCCGCTAGCGGGCAGGAAGATACGCAGTATTTT.

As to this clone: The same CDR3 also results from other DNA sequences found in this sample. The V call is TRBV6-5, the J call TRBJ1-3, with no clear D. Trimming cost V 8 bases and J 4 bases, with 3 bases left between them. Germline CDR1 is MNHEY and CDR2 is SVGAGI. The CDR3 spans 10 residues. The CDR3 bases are TGTGCCAGCCGCGGAAACACCATATATTTT. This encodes CASRGNTIYF.

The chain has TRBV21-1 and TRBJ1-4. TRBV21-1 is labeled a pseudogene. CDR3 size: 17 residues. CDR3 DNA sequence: TGTGCCAGCAGCAAAGTCAAGGGGATGAGGGGAATCCACAAACTGTTTTTT. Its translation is CASSKVKGMRGIHKLFF.

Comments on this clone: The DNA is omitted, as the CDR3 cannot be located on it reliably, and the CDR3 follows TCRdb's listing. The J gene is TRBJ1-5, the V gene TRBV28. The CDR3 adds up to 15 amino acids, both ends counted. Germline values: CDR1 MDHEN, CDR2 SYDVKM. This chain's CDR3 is CASSSSTHPVKPQHF.

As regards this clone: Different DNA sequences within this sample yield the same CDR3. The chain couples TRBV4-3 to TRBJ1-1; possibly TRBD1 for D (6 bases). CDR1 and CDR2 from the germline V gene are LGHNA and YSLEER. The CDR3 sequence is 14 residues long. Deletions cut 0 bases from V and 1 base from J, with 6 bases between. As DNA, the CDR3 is TGCGCCAGCAGCCAAGAAGGGGGGAACACTGAAGCTTTCTTT. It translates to CASSQEGGNTEAFF.

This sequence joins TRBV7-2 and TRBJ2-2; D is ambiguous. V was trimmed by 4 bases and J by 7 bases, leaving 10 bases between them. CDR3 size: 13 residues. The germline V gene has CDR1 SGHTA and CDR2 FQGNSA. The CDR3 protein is CASSSLEVGELFF. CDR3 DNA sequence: TGTGCCAGCAGCTCTCTAGAGGTCGGGGAGCTGTTTTTT.

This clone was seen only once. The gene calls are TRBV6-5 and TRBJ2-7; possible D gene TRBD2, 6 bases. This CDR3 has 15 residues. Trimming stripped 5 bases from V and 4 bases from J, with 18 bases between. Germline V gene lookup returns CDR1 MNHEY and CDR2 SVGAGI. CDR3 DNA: TGTGCCAGCAGTCCCCCGGGACTTTTTAGGTACGAGCAGTACTTC. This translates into CASSPPGLFRYEQYF.

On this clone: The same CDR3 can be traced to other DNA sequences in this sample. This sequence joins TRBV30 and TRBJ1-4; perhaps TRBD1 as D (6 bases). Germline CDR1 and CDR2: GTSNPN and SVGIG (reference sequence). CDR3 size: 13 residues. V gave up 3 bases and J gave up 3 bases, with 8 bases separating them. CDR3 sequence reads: CAWSAGANEKLFF. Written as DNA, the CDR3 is TGTGCCTGGAGCGCAGGGGCTAATGAAAAACTGTTTTTT.